Presented here are 8 T cell receptor beta chains from one specimen sequenced in a study of graft-versus-host responses after intestinal transplantation. These receptors lack a known antigen. The protocol was immunoSEQ multiplex PCR, while the TCRdb copy is restricted to in-frame clones and leaves out a portion. Of 77,000 or so clones detected, about 94% appear once; the ten largest clones hold about 0.56%. This material consisted of unstimulated CD8+ T cells sorted from spleen or lymph node cells, taken before intestinal transplant. The receptors derive from a human donor who received an intestinal transplant.

This chain uses TRBV29-1 with TRBJ2-7, with D tentatively TRBD1 (6 bases). Germline-derived CDR1 and CDR2 are SQVTM and ANQGSEA. The length of the CDR3 is 14 residues. Between the trimmed V and J ends, which lost 4 bases and 3 bases, there was a span of 16 bases. CDR3 DNA: TGCAGCGTTGTACAGGGAGCCGGATTCTACGAGCAGTACTTC. Protein: CSVVQGAGFYEQYF.

A remark on this clone: Additional DNA sequences in this sample encode the identical CDR3. The V gene is TRBV2, the J gene TRBJ2-7; the D is unclear. Between the trimmed V and J ends, which lost 4 bases and 3 bases, there was a span of 1 base. This CDR3 spans 10 amino acids. Germline V gene data show CDR1 as SNHLY and CDR2 as FYNNEI. CDR3 nucleotides: TGTGCCAGCAGTGGCTACGAGCAGTACTTC. Translating gives CASSGYEQYF.

J is TRBJ2-3 and V is TRBV27; D might be TRBD2 (6 bases). Trimming shortened V by 6 bases and J by 0 bases, and 13 bases separated the two germline ends. This CDR3 is 15 amino acids long. Germline loops: CDR1 MNHEY, CDR2 SMNVEV (reference sequence). The CDR3 protein is CASRPGVASTDTQYF. CDR3 in DNA: TGTGCCAGCAGGCCGGGGGTAGCAAGCACAGATACGCAGTATTTT.

This chain joins TRBV11-2 and TRBJ2-1, with 8 bases aligning to TRBD1. The J segment lost 8 bases and the V segment lost 0 bases, leaving 9 bases of the junction unmatched. CDR1 is SGHAT, CDR2 FQNNGV, per germline. The length of the CDR3 is 16 residues. CDR3 sequence (DNA): TGTGCCAGCAGCTTAGATAGGGCAGGGGGCGCGGATGAGCAGTTCTTC. Its protein product is CASSLDRAGGADEQFF.

This chain joins TRBV28 and TRBJ1-1; D is possibly TRBD1 (6 bases). CDR3 length: 15 residues. Germline CDR1 MDHEN, CDR2 SYDVKM. V lost 6 bases, J lost 6 bases, and 20 bases lay in between. The CDR3 bases are TGTGCCAGCAGGGCCCAACAGGGATGGGCAGCTGAAGCTTTCTTT. Residues: CASRAQQGWAAEAFF. The whole variable domain, remainder taken from reference TRBV28 and TRBJ1-1, is DVKVTQSSRYLVKRTGEKVFLECVQDMDHENMFWYRQDPGLGLRLIYFSYDVKMKEKGDIPEGYSVSREKKERFSLILESASTNQTSMYLCASRAQQGWAAEAFFGQGTRLTVV.

This chain joins TRBV5-6 and TRBJ2-7; 8 bases agree with TRBD1. The J segment lost 2 bases and the V segment lost 0 bases, leaving 4 bases of the junction unmatched. Germline-derived CDR1 and CDR2 are SGHDT and YYEEEE. This CDR3 region has 15 residues. This chain's CDR3 is CASSLVGQGPYEQYF. In nucleotides, the CDR3 is TGTGCCAGCAGCTTGGTCGGACAGGGACCCTACGAGCAGTACTTC.

V is TRBV10-3 and J is TRBJ2-2, with TRBD2 matching over 7 bases. V trimming: 2 bases; J trimming: 7 bases; junction bases outside the gene matches: 10. This CDR3 has 16 residues. Germline V CDR1 and CDR2: ENHRY, SYGVKD. In nucleotides, the CDR3 is TGTGCCATCAGTGAGGCCCCGGGAGGCCTGAGCGGGGAGCTGTTTTTT. Its protein is CAISEAPGGLSGELFF.

This clone was seen just once. The V and J genes are TRBV5-1 and TRBJ2-7; TRBD2 matches at 8 bases. The germline V gene encodes CDR1 SGHRS and CDR2 YFSETQ. The length of the CDR3 is 15 residues. V was pared by 1 base and J by 1 base, with 4 bases of the junction left unmatched. CDR3 loop: CASSLFSGESYEQYF. The DNA for the CDR3 is TGCGCCAGCAGCTTGTTTAGCGGGGAATCCTACGAGCAGTACTTC.